The entry below describes one T cell receptor beta chain. Its specificity is not known. This entry comes from a study of blood T cells in healthy people across ages. Overall study context: Template switching captured about one barcoded beta molecule per two T cells. Findings of the study overall: Unknown donor CMV status possibly confounded expanded clonotype changes. With age, beta diversity per million T cells declined roughly linearly, significantly by 35 to 40.

Each sample provided at least 6 micrograms of extracted total RNA. It was with a sample-barcoded 5' primer and a J-beta primer mix that a second PCR of roughly 6 to 12 cycles was run. TCRdb reprocessed the 5' RACE reads via MiXCR and lists one record per CDR3 protein. The profile shows 920,000 or so distinct CDR3 sequences, roughly 45% of them singletons. From germline, CDR1 is KGHDR and CDR2 SFDVKD. The trim removed 5 bases at V and 6 bases at J, leaving 10 bases unmatched. CDR3 size: 15 residues. The chain combines TRBV24-1 with TRBJ2-3; 7 bases map to TRBD1. The sequenced sample was blood. This TCR was sampled from a woman between 55 and 75 years old in good health. CDR3 DNA: TGTGCCACCAGTGGGGGGACAGCTCGAACTGATACGCAGTATTTT. Translation gives CATSGGTARTDTQYF.